The 19 T cell receptor beta chains below all came from one sample that was sequenced in a study of siplizumab effects on memory and regulatory T cells. Coculturing of the mixed lymphocyte reaction cells was performed at 37°C for around 6 days. The antigens these receptors bind are not known. TCRdb's table, derived via immunoSEQ multiplex PCR, lists solely in-frame clones and lacks some. The sample holds about 3,400 clones, 55% seen once. The sequencing input was CFSE-low (dividing) CD8+ T cells sorted from an allogeneic mixed lymphocyte reaction. Receptors originate from a human donor in good health; the cells came from an allogeneic mixed lymphocyte reaction. Some clones in this sample may be carry-over from other donors' samples.

The chain employs TRBV10-2 and TRBJ2-1, with D maybe TRBD1 (5 bases). Trimming left V 1 base short and J 10 bases short, with 11 bases between. The CDR3 is made up of 13 amino acids. Germline assignment: CDR1 WSHSY and CDR2 SAAADI. The CDR3 DNA is TGCGCCAGCAGTGAGTTTCAGGGCAACGAGCAGTTCTTC. Translation gives CASSEFQGNEQFF.

The chain joins TRBV15 to TRBJ2-2; 8 positions match TRBD1. This CDR3 spans 18 amino acids. Germline V gene lookup returns CDR1 LNHNV and CDR2 YYDKDF (reference sequence). The trim removed 0 bases at V and 2 bases at J, leaving 8 bases unmatched. The CDR3 nucleotides are TGTGCCACCAGCAGAGATCTGGGGACAGGCCTTAACACCGGGGAGCTGTTTTTT. It encodes CATSRDLGTGLNTGELFF.

The rearrangement uses TRBV7-9 and TRBJ2-7, with TRBD1 identical over 9 bases. V shed 4 bases, J shed 6 bases, and the junction held 16 bases outside the gene matches. Germline V gene sequence: CDR1 SEHNR, CDR2 FQNEAQ (reference sequence). The CDR3 totals 17 residues. The CDR3 region has the DNA TGTGCCAGCAGCTCGTCCCGGACGGACAGGGGATTTGCCGAGCAGTACTTC. This sequence encodes CASSSSRTDRGFAEQYF.

This chain connects TRBV9 to TRBJ2-1; TRBD2 might be the D (6 bases). Trimming pared 4 bases from V and 10 bases from J, leaving 15 bases between. The germline V gene encodes CDR1 SGDLS and CDR2 YYNGEE. This CDR3 region has 13 residues. CDR3 DNA sequence: TGTGCCAGCAGCCCGTTGGGGGGAACCGAGCAGTTCTTC. It encodes CASSPLGGTEQFF.

The rearrangement links TRBV20-1 to TRBJ1-1; TRBD1 might be the D (5 bases). Germline V gives CDR1 DFQATT, CDR2 SNEGSKA (reference sequence). The CDR3 is 11 residues long. V was cut by 7 bases and J by 3 bases, with 9 bases left in between. The CDR3 loop reads CSVSRDTEAFF. CDR3 sequence (DNA): TGCAGTGTATCCAGGGACACTGAAGCTTTCTTT.

The chain couples TRBV29-1 to TRBJ2-7; tentative D call: TRBD2 (6 bases). CDR3 length: 11 amino acids. Germline CDR1 and CDR2: SQVTM and ANQGSEA. The V end was cut by 7 bases, the J end by 9 bases, with 16 bases between. CDR3 sequence (DNA): TGCAGCGCCCTGGAGGGATCGGCGCAGTACTTC. Protein sequence: CSALEGSAQYF.

This clone was detected a few times. The rearrangement links TRBV18 to TRBJ2-7, with D maybe TRBD2 (5 bases). This CDR3 spans 14 amino acids. Germline CDR1 is KGHSH and CDR2 is LQKENI. V was pared by 4 bases and J by 0 bases, with 10 bases between. Here the CDR3 DNA reads TGTGCCAGCTCACGCCCGGACTCCTCCTACGAGCAGTACTTC. Its translation is CASSRPDSSYEQYF.

This sequence joins TRBV6-1 and TRBJ1-1; no clear D. The CDR3 length is 14 residues. CDR1 is MNHNS and CDR2 is SASEGT in the germline V gene. With 2 bases removed from V and 5 bases from J, the gap between germline ends came to 12 bases. CDR3 in amino acids: CASSEWGGVTEAFF. DNA of the CDR3: TGTGCCAGCAGTGAATGGGGAGGAGTAACTGAAGCTTTCTTT.

The rearrangement links TRBV7-9 to TRBJ1-1; a possible D gene is TRBD1 (5 bases). The ends were cut back, 2 bases at V and 5 bases at J, with 12 bases in the middle. CDR3 size: 14 residues. The germline V gene encodes CDR1 SEHNR and CDR2 FQNEAQ (reference sequence). The CDR3 nucleotides are TGTGCCAGCAGCTTAAGCGGGGGTTGGACTGAAGCTTTCTTT. Translating it yields CASSLSGGWTEAFF.

This chain connects TRBV5-1 to TRBJ1-1; D uncertain. CDR1 is SGHRS and CDR2 is YFSETQ in the germline V gene. The CDR3 covers 14 residues. V was trimmed by 0 bases and J by 4 bases, leaving 10 bases between them. The CDR3 DNA reads TGCGCCAGCAGCTTGGTAAGGGTCAGCACTGAAGCTTTCTTT. This codes for CASSLVRVSTEAFF.

The chain couples TRBV6-5 to TRBJ2-1; the match to TRBD1 covers 9 bases. Germline CDR1 MNHEY, CDR2 SVGAGI. J was trimmed by 3 bases and V by 5 bases; bases with no gene match: 5. The CDR3 runs to 15 residues. In DNA, the CDR3 is TGTGCCAGCAGTCTCGGGACAGGGATCTACAATGAGCAGTTCTTC. Residues: CASSLGTGIYNEQFF.

Only a few counts were recorded for this clone. The CDR3 DNA reads TGCGCCAGCAGCCAAGAATACAGGGGCCATCAGCCCCAGCATTTT. It is translated as CASSQEYRGHQPQHF. J is TRBJ1-5 and V is TRBV4-1; 7 positions match TRBD1. The V segment lost 0 bases and the J segment 5 bases; nucleotides outside the gene matches: 4. There are 15 residues in the CDR3. Germline V lookup: CDR1 MGHRA, CDR2 YSYEKL.

A remark on this clone: The same CDR3 arises from other DNA sequences in this sample as well. V is TRBV4-1 and J is TRBJ2-7; weak D call: TRBD2 (5 bases). CDR3 length equals 14 residues. V was shortened by 2 bases and J by 0 bases, with 8 bases between the two germline ends. The V gene's germline CDR1 is MGHRA and CDR2 YSYEKL. This chain's CDR3 is CASSQLAGSYEQYF. For the CDR3, the DNA is TGCGCCAGCAGCCAACTAGCAGGCTCCTACGAGCAGTACTTC.

This clone appeared once. The chain joins TRBV6-5 to TRBJ2-2; the D is unclear. Germline CDR1 reads MNHEY; CDR2 reads SVGAGI. Trimming removed 2 bases at V and 5 bases at J, with 6 bases between. There are 13 residues in the CDR3. The CDR3 sequence is CASSYRGTGELFF. The DNA for the CDR3 is TGTGCCAGCAGTTACCGCGGAACCGGGGAGCTGTTTTTT.

This rearrangement joins TRBV9 to TRBJ1-3, with D perhaps TRBD1 (5 bases). The CDR3 runs to 15 residues. Trimming left V 4 bases short and J 8 bases short, with 19 bases between. The germline V gene encodes CDR1 SGDLS and CDR2 YYNGEE. The CDR3 region has the DNA TGTGCCAGCAGCAAAACGGGGCATTCCGGGGACACCATATATTTT. It encodes CASSKTGHSGDTIYF. The variable domain in full, completed from reference TRBV9 and TRBJ1-3, reads DSGVTQTPKHLITATGQRVTLRCSPRSGDLSVYWYQQSLDQGLQFLIQYYNGEERAKGNILERFSAQQFPDLHSELNLSSLELGDSALYFCASSKTGHSGDTIYFGEGSWLTVV.

The chain has TRBV19 and TRBJ2-7; TRBD1 aligns across 10 bases. Germline-derived CDR1 and CDR2 are LNHDA and SQIVND (reference sequence). V lost 7 bases and J lost 3; bases outside the gene matches: 6. The CDR3 contains 14 residues. The CDR3 is CASTAGTGDYEQYF. In DNA form, the CDR3 reads TGTGCCAGTACAGCCGGGACAGGGGACTACGAGCAGTACTTC.

This chain uses TRBV29-1 with TRBJ2-3; the D gene is possibly TRBD2 (6 bases). CDR3 length: 13 amino acids. Germline CDR1 is SQVTM and CDR2 is ANQGSEA. With 4 bases removed from V and 4 bases from J, the gap between germline ends came to 12 bases. The DNA of the CDR3 is TGCAGCGTTGTTGGCAGGGAGGCAGATACGCAGTATTTT. Amino acid sequence: CSVVGREADTQYF.

The chain recombines TRBV4-1 with TRBJ2-7; D gene uncertain. The CDR3 has 14 residues. V dropped 1 base and J dropped 2 bases, with 9 bases sitting between them. The germline CDR1 and CDR2 sequences are MGHRA and YSYEKL. In DNA form, the CDR3 reads TGCGCCAGCAGCCAAGTCTCAGGCCCCTACGAGCAGTACTTC. Its translation: CASSQVSGPYEQYF.

This sequence joins TRBV11-2 and TRBJ2-5; TRBD2 aligns across 7 bases. With V trimmed by 5 bases and J by 0 bases, 9 bases remained unmatched. Germline V lookup: CDR1 SGHAT, CDR2 FQNNGV. The CDR3 covers 16 residues. The CDR3 nucleotides are TGTGCCAGCAGCGGGTGGGCTAGCGGAAACCAAGAGACCCAGTACTTC. Translation: CASSGWASGNQETQYF.